The 2 T cell receptor beta chains presented below share a single source sample, sequenced in a study of T cell repertoires in cytomegalovirus infection. TCRdb called the reads again in MiXCR, with one record for every CDR3 protein. In the table there are about 740,000 distinct CDR3 sequences, less than 40% of which are singletons. Input material: PBMCs. These receptors came from a human donor in good health (CMV status not recorded). Some clones in this sample may be carry-over from other donors' samples.

V usage is TRBV6-1 and J usage is TRBJ2-7, with D possibly being TRBD2 (5 bases). Germline V gene data show CDR1 as MNHNS and CDR2 as SASEGT. V lost 7 bases and J 5 bases, leaving 21 bases between the germline ends. The CDR3 runs 15 residues. CDR3 DNA: TGTGCCAGCACCCAGAGGGTTGGGGAATACAACGAGCAGTACTTC. It is translated as CASTQRVGEYNEQYF.

This chain connects TRBV28 to TRBJ2-1; D not certain. The germline CDR1 and CDR2 sequences are MDHEN and SYDVKM. This CDR3 comprises 15 residues. The V end was cut by 5 bases, the J end by 3 bases, with 14 bases between. The CDR3 coding sequence is TGTGCCAGCAGTCCTACCCAAGGCGACTACAATGAGCAGTTCTTC. Protein: CASSPTQGDYNEQFF. The whole variable domain, remainder taken from reference TRBV28 and TRBJ2-1, is DVKVTQSSRYLVKRTGEKVFLECVQDMDHENMFWYRQDPGLGLRLIYFSYDVKMKEKGDIPEGYSVSREKKERFSLILESASTNQTSMYLCASSPTQGDYNEQFFGPGTRLTVL.